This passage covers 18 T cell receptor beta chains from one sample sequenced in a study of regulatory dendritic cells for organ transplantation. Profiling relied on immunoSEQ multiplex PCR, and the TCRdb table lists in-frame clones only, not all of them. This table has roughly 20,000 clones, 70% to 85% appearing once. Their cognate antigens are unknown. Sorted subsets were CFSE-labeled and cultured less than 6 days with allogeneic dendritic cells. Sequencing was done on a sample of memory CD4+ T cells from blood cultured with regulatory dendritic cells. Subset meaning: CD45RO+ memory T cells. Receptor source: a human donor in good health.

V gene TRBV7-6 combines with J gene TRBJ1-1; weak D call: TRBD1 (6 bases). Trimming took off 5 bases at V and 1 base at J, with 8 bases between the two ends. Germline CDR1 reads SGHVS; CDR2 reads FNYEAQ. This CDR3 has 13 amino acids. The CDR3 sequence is CASSRQENTEAFF. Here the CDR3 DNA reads TGTGCCAGCAGCAGACAGGAGAACACTGAAGCTTTCTTT.

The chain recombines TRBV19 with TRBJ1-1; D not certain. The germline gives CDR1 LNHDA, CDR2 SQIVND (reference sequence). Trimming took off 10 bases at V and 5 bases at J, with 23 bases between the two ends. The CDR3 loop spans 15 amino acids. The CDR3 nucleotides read TGTGCCACCATCCCTACCCCTCTCGGGTCGACTGAAGCTTTCTTT. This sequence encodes CATIPTPLGSTEAFF.

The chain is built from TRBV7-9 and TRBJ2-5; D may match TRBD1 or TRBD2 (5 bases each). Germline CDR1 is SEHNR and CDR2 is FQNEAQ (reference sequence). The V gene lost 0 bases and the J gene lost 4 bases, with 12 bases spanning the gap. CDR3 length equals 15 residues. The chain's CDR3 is CASSLAHRGPETQYF. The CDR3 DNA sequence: TGTGCCAGCAGCTTAGCGCATCGGGGCCCAGAGACCCAGTACTTC.

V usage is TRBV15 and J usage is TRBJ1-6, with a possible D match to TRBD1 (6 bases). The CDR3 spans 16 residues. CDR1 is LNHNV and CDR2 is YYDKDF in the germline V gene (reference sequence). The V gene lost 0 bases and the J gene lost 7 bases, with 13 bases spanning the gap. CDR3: CATSRDLGAPNSPLHF. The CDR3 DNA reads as TGTGCCACCAGCAGAGATCTGGGGGCCCCCAATTCACCCCTCCACTTT.

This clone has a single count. CDR3 region: CASSYKDYEQYF. CDR3 DNA sequence: TGTGCCAGCAGCTACAAGGACTACGAGCAGTACTTC. This chain links TRBV7-9 with TRBJ2-7; D is unresolved. Germline loops: CDR1 SEHNR, CDR2 FQNEAQ (reference sequence). CDR3 length: 12 amino acids. Trimming cost V 4 bases and J 3 bases, with 7 bases left between them.

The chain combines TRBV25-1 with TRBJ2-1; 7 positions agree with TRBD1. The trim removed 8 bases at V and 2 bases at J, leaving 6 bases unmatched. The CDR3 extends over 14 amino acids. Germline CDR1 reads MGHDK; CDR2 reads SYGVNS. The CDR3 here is CASDPGQTYNEQFF. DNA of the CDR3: TGTGCCAGCGACCCGGGACAGACCTACAATGAGCAGTTCTTC.

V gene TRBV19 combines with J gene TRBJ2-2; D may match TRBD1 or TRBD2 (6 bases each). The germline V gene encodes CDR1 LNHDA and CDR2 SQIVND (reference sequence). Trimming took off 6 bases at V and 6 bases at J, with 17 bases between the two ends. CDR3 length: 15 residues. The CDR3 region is CASRFMGGLAGELFF. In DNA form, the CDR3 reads TGTGCCAGTAGGTTTATGGGGGGCTTGGCCGGGGAGCTGTTTTTT.

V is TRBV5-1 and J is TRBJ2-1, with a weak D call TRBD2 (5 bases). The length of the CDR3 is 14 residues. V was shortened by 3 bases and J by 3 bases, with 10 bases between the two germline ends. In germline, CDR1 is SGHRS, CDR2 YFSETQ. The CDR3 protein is CASSWTGSYNEQFF. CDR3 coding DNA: TGCGCCAGCAGCTGGACTGGGAGCTACAATGAGCAGTTCTTC.

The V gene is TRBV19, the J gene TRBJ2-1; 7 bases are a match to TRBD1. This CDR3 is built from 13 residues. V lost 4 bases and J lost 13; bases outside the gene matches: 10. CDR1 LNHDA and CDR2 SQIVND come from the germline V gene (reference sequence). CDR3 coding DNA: TGTGCCAGTAGTACGGGAACAGGGGACCCTCAGTTCTTC. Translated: CASSTGTGDPQFF.

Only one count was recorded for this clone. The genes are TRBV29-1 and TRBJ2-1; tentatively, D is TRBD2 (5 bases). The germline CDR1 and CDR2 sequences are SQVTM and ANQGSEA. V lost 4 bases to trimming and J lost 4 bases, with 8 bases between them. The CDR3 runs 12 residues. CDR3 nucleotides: TGCAGCGTTGGGACTCCTTACAATGAGCAGTTCTTC. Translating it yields CSVGTPYNEQFF.

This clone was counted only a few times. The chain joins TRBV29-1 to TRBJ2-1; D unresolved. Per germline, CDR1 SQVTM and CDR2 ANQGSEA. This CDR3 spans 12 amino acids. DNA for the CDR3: TGCGCGTCGGTGGTCTCCTACAATGAGCAGTTCTTC. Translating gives CASVVSYNEQFF.

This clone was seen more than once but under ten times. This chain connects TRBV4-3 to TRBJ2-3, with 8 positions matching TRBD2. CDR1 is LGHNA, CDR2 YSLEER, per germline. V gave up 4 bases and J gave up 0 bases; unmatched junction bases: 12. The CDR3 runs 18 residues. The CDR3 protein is CASSRRASGGTSTDTQYF. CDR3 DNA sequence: TGCGCCAGCAGCCGTAGGGCCAGCGGGGGCACTAGCACAGATACGCAGTATTTT.

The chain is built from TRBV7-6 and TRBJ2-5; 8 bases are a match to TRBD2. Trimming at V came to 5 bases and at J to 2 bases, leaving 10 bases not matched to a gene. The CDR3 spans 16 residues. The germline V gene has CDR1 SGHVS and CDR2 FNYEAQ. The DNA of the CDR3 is TGTGCCAGCAGCCGTCACAGCGGGAGCCCTCAAGAGACCCAGTACTTC. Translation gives CASSRHSGSPQETQYF.

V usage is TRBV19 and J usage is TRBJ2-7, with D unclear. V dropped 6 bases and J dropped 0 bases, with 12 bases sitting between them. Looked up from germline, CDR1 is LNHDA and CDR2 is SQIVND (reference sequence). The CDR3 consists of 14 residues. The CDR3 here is CASRRAGDSYEQYF. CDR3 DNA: TGTGCCAGTAGGCGCGCAGGTGACTCCTACGAGCAGTACTTC.

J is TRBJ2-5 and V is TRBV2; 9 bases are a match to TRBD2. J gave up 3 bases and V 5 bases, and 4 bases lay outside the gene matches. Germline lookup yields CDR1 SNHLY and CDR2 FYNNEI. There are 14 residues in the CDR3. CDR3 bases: TGTGCCAGCAGTACAGCGGGAGGCAAAGAGACCCAGTACTTC. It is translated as CASSTAGGKETQYF.

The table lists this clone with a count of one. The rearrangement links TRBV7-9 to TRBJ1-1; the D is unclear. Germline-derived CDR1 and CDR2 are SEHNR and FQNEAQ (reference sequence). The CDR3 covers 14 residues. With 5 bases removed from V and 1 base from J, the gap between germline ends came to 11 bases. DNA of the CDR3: TGTGCCAGCAGCCTCTCGGGTCGGAACACTGAAGCTTTCTTT. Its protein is CASSLSGRNTEAFF.

This chain's CDR3 is CASSPLPRGQGTGELFF. The CDR3 DNA reads TGTGCCAGCAGTCCACTCCCACGGGGACAGGGCACCGGGGAGCTGTTTTTT. The J gene is TRBJ2-2, the V gene TRBV28; 9 bases line up with TRBD1. V lost 5 bases to trimming and J lost 4 bases; unmatched junction nucleotides: 11. This CDR3 comprises 17 residues. CDR1 is MDHEN and CDR2 is SYDVKM in the germline V gene.

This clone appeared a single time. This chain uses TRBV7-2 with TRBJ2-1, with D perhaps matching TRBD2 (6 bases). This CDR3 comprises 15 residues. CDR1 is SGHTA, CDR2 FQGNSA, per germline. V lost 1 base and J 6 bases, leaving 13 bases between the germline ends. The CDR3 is CASSLDGRLANEQFF. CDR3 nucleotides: TGTGCCAGCAGCTTAGACGGGAGACTCGCCAATGAGCAGTTCTTC.